Sequencing of this TCR beta chain was carried out in a study of T cell clonality in common variable immunodeficiency. Sequencing input was equivalent genomic DNA from CVID and controls. TCRdb's table, derived via immunoSEQ multiplex PCR, lists solely in-frame clones and lacks some. The repertoire consists of about 64,000 clones, none detected only once. There are many counts of this clone. Its antigen is currently unknown. The DNA ends 3 residues before the CDR3 does, and the rest of the CDR3 is filled in from the germline J gene. This CDR3 comprises 14 residues. J gave up 6 bases and V 4 bases, and 6 bases lay outside the gene matches. CDR1 MDHEN and CDR2 SYDVKM come from the germline V gene. Patients and controls were mostly of Caucasian heritage. Findings of the study overall: Shared TCRbeta clones were fewer between CVID subjects than controls. In common variable immunodeficiency, TCR beta chains reportedly carried fewer deletions and N-nucleotide insertions.

Sequenced sample: peripheral blood mononuclear cells. The rearrangement uses TRBV28 and TRBJ1-1; 9 positions match TRBD1. This receptor was taken from a person aged 18 to 75 in good health. The sequenced CDR3 bases are TGTGCCAGCAGTTCTGGGACAGGGCTTTCTGAA. The encoded protein is CASSSGTGLSE. The whole CDR3 region reads CASSSGTGLSEAFF.